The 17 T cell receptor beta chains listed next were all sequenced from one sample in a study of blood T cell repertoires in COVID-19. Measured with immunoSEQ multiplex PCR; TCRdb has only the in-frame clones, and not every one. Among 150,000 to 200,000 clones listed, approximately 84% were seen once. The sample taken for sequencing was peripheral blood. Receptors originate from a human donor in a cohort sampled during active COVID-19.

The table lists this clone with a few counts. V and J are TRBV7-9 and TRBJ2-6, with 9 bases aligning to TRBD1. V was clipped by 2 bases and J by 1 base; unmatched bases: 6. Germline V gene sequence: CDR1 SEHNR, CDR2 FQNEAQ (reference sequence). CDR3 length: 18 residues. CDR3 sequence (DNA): TGTGCCAGCAGCTTACGGTTGGGACAGGGTTCTGGGGCCAACGTCCTGACTTTC. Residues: CASSLRLGQGSGANVLTF.

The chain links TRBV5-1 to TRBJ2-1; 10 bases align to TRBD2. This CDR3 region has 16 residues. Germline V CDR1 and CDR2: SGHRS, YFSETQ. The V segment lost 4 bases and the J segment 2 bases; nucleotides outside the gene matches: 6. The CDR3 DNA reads TGCGCCAGCAGCCCACTTAGCGGGGGGACCTACAATGAGCAGTTCTTC. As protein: CASSPLSGGTYNEQFF.

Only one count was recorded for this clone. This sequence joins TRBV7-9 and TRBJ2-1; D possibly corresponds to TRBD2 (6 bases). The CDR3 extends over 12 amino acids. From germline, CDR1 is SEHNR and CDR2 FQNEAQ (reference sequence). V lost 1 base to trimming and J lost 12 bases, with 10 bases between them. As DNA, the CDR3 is TGTGCCAGCAGCTTAGAAACGGGAGCGCAGTTCTTC. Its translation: CASSLETGAQFF.

CDR3 in amino acids: CATSRARQGYQPQHF. In nucleotides, the CDR3 is TGTGCCACCAGCAGAGCCCGACAGGGGTACCAGCCCCAGCATTTT. The chain uses TRBV15 and TRBJ1-5, with 8 positions matching TRBD1. This CDR3 has 15 amino acids. V was clipped by 1 base and J by 7 bases; unmatched bases: 6. Germline CDR1 is LNHNV and CDR2 is YYDKDF (reference sequence).

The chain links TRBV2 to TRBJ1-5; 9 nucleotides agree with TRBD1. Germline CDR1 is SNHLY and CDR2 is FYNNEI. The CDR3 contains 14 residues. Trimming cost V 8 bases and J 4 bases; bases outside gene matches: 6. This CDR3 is CASHRQGGNQPQHF. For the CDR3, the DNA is TGTGCCAGCCACAGACAGGGGGGTAATCAGCCCCAGCATTTT.

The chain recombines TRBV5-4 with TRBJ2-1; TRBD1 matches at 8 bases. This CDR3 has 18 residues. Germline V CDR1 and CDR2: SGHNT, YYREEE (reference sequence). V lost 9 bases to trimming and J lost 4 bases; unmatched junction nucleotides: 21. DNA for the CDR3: TGTGCCACCTCAGAAAGGCCGGATGGGACAGGAAGTTACAATGAGCAGTTCTTC. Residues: CATSERPDGTGSYNEQFF.

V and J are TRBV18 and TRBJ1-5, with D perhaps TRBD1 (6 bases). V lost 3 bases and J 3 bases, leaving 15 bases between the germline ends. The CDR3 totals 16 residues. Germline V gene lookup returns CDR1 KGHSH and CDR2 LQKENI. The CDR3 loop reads CASSPVEQGFNQPQHF. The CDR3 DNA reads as TGTGCCAGCTCACCTGTGGAACAGGGCTTCAATCAGCCCCAGCATTTT.

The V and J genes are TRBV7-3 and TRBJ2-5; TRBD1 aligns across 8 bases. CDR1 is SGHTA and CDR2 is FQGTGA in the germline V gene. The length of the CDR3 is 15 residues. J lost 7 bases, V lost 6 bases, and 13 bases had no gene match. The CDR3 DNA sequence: TGTGCCAGCAGGGCCGGGGGACAGGTTTTTGTGACCCAGTACTTC. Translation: CASRAGGQVFVTQYF.

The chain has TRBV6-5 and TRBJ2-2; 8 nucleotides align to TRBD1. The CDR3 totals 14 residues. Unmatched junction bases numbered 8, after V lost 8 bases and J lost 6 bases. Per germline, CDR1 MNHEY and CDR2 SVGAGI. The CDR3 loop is CASSGTGFSGELFF. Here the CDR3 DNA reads TGTGCCAGCTCCGGGACAGGCTTCTCCGGGGAGCTGTTTTTT.

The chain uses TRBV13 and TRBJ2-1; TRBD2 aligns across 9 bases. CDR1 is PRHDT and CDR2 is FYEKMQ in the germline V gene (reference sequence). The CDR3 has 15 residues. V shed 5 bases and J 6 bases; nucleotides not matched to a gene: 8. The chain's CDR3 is CASSPGRGGFNEQFF. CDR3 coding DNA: TGTGCCAGCAGCCCAGGGCGGGGGGGCTTCAATGAGCAGTTCTTC.

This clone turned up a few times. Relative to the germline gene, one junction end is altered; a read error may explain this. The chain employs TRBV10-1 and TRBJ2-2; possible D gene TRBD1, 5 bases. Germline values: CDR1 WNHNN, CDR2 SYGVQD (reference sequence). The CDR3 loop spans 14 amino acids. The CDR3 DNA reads TGCGCCAGCAGTGGGGCAGGGAACGCCGGGGAGCTGTTTTTT. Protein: CASSGAGNAGELFF.

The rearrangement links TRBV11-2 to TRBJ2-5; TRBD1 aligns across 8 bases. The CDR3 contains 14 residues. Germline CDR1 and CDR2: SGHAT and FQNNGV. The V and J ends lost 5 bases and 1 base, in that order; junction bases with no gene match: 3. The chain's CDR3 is CASSGGTGQETQYF. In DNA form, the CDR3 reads TGTGCCAGCAGCGGAGGGACAGGCCAAGAGACCCAGTACTTC.

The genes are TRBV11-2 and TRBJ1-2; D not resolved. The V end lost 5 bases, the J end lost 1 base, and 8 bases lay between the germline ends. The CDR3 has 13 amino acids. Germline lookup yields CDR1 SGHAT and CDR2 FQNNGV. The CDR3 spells CASSPGFNYGYTF. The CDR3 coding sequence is TGTGCCAGCAGCCCGGGATTTAACTATGGCTACACCTTC.

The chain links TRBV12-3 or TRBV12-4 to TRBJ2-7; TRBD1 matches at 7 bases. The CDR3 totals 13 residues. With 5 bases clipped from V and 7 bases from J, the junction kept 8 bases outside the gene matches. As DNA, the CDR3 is TGTGCCAGCAGTCGGGACAGCCAGGGGGAGCAGTACTTC. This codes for CASSRDSQGEQYF.

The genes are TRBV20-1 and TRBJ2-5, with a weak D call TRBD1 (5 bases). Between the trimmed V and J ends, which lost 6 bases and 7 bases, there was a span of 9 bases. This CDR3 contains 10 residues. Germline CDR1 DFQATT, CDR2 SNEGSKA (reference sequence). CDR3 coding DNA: TGCAGTGCCCTAAGGGGGACCCAGTACTTC. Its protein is CSALRGTQYF.

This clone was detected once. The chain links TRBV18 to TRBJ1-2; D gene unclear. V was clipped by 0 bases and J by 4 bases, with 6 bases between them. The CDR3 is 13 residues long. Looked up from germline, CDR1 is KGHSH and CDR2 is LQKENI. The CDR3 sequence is CASSPPAFYGYTF. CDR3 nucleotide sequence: TGTGCCAGCTCACCACCGGCTTTCTATGGCTACACCTTC.

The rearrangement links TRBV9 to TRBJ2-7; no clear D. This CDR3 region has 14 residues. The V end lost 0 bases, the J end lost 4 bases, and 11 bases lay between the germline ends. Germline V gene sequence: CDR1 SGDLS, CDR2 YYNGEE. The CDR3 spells CASSVADAEYEQYF. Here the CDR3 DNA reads TGTGCCAGCAGCGTAGCAGACGCGGAATACGAGCAGTACTTC.